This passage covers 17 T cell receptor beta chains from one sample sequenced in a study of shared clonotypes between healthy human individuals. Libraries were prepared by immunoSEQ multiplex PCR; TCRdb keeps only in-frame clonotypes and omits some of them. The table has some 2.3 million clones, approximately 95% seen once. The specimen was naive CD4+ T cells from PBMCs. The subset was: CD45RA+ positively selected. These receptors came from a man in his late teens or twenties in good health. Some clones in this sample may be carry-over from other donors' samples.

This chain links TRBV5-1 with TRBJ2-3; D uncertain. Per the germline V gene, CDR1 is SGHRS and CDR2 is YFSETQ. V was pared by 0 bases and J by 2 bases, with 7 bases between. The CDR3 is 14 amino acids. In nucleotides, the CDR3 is TGCGCCAGCAGCTTGGGGTGGGACACAGATACGCAGTATTTT. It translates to CASSLGWDTDTQYF.

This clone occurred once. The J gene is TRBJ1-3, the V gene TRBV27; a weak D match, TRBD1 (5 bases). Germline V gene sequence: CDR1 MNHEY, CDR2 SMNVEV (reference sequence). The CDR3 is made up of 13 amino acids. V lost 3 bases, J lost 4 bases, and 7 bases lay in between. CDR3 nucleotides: TGTGCCAGCAGTTTCAGGGAGGGAAACACCATATATTTT. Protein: CASSFREGNTIYF.

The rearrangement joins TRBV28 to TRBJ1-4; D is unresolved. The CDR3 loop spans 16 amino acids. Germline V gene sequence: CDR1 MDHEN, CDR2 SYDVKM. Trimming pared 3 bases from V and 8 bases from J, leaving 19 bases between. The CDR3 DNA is TGTGCCAGCAGTTTGCGAATTTTAGGGTCGGGGGAAAAACTGTTTTTT. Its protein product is CASSLRILGSGEKLFF.

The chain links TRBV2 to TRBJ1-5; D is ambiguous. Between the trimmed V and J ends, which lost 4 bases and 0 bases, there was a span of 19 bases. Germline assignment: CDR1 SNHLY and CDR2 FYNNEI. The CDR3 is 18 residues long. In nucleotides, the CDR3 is TGTGCCAGCAGTGTCCGGACCGACGAAACATATAGCAATCAGCCCCAGCATTTT. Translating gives CASSVRTDETYSNQPQHF.

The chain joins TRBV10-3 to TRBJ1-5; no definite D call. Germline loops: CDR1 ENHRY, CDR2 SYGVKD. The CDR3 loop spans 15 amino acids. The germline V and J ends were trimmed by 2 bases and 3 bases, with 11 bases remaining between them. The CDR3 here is CAISEAGRHNQPQHF. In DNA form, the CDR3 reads TGTGCCATCAGTGAGGCTGGACGGCACAATCAGCCCCAGCATTTT.

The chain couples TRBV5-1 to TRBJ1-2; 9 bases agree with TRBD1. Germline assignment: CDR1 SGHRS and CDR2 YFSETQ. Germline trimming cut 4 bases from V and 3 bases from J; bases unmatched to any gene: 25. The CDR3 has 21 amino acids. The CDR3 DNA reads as TGCGCCAGCAGCGGAGATATTTATAGGGACAGGGTTACCACAAGAGACTATGGCTACACCTTC. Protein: CASSGDIYRDRVTTRDYGYTF.

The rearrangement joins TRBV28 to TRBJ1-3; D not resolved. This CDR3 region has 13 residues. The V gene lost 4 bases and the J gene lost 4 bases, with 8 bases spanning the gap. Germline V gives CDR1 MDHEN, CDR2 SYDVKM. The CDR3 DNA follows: TGTGCCAGCAGTTCAACCCCGGGAAACACCATATATTTT. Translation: CASSSTPGNTIYF.

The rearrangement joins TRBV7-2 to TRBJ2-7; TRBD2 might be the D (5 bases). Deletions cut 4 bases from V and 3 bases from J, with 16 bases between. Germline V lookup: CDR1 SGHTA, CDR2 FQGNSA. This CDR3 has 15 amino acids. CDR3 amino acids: CASSYRRDNFYEQYF. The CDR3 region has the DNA TGTGCCAGCAGCTACAGACGGGATAACTTCTACGAGCAGTACTTC.

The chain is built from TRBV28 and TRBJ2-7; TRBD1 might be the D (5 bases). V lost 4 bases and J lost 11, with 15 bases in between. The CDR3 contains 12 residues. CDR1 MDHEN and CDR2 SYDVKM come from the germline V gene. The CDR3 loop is CASSSQDRAKYF. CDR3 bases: TGTGCCAGCAGTTCACAAGACAGAGCCAAGTACTTC.

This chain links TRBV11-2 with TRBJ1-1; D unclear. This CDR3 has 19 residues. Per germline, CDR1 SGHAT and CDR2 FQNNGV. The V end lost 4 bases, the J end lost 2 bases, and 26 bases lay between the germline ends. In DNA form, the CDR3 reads TGTGCCAGCAGCTCAGTGATGGAGACCGTCAAAACAAGAAACACTGAAGCTTTCTTT. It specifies CASSSVMETVKTRNTEAFF.

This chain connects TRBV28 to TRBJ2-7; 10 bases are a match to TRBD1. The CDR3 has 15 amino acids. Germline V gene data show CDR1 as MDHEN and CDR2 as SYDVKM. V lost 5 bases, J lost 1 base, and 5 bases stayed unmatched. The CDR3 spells CASSTRQGASYEQYF. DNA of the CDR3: TGTGCCAGCAGTACGAGACAGGGGGCATCCTACGAGCAGTACTTC.

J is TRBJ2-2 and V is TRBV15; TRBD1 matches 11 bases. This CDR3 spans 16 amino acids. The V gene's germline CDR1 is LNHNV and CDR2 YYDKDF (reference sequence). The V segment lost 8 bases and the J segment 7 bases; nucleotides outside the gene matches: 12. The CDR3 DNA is TGTGCCACCGGCCGAGGGACAGGGGGTCAAAACGGGGAGCTGTTTTTT. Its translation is CATGRGTGGQNGELFF.

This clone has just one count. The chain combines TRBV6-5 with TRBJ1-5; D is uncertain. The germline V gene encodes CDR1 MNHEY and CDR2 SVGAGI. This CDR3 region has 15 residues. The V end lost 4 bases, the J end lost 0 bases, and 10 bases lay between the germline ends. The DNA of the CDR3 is TGTGCCAGCAGTTTTCGGCTCTATAGCAATCAGCCCCAGCATTTT. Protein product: CASSFRLYSNQPQHF.

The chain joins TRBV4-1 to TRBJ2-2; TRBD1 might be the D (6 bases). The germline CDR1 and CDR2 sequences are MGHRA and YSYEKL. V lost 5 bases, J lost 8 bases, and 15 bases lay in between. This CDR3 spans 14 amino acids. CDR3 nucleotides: TGCGCCAGCAGCGAGGGCCTAAGGGGGGGGGAGCTGTTTTTT. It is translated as CASSEGLRGGELFF.

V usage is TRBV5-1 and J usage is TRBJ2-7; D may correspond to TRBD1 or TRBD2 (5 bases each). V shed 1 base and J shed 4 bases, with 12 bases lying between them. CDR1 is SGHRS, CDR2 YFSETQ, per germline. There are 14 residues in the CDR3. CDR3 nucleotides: TGCGCCAGCAGCTTGTCAGGGACGAATTACGAGCAGTACTTC. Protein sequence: CASSLSGTNYEQYF.

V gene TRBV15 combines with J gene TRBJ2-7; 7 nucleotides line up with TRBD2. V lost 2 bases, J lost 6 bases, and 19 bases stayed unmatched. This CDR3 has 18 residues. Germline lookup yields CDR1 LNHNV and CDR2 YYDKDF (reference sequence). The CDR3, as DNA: TGTGCCACCAGCAGAACACCCGTCCGGGGGGTAATAAAGGGCGAGCAGTACTTC. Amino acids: CATSRTPVRGVIKGEQYF.

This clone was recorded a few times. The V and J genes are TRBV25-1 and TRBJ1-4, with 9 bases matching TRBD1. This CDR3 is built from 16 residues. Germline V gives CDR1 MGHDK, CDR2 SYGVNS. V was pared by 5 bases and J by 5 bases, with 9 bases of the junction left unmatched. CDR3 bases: TGTGCCAGCAGTATCCAACAGGGGGCAAGAAATGAAAAACTGTTTTTT. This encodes CASSIQQGARNEKLFF.